A selection of T cell receptor beta chains follows, all from one sample in a study of Graves' ophthalmopathy and Graves' hyperthyroidism. One entry per CDR3 protein results from TCRdb running MiXCR on the multiplex PCR reads. The data contain roughly 500,000 distinct CDR3 sequences, under 15% of them seen just once; the ten biggest clones take up around 9.8%. The sequenced material came from blood. The receptor source for this set is a woman in her twenties or thirties with Graves' ophthalmopathy. The CDR3 runs from the conserved cysteine through the conserved F or W. Fields, in order: clone size, V gene, D gene, J gene, CDR3 DNA, CDR3 protein. D genes are given only for firm matches. Rows may omit the clone size; those that give it use once, few, many or a size class.

>many|TRBV15|NA|TRBJ2-7
TGTGCCACCAGCAGAGATCCAAACTACGAGCAGTACTTC
CATSRDPNYEQYF
>many|TRBV27|TRBD2|TRBJ2-7
TGTGCCAGCAGGGGCGGGGGGGCCATCGAGCAGTACTTC
CASRGGGAIEQYF
>NA|TRBV15|NA|TRBJ2-7
TGTGCCACCAGACGCTCAGGGTCCGAGCAGTACTTC
CATRRSGSEQYF
>many|TRBV6-2/TRBV6-3|TRBD1|TRBJ1-2
TGTGCCAGCAACGATGGAAGGGGGCCCCTAAACTATGGCTACACCTTC
CASNDGRGPLNYGYTF
>many|TRBV12-3/TRBV12-4|NA|TRBJ1-1
TGTGCCAGCAAATTGGGCAGGGGTGCTTTCTTT
CASKLGRGAFF
>many|TRBV11-3|NA|TRBJ1-1
TGTGCCAGCAGCTTAGAAGGCAGGGAGTGGACTGAAGCTTTCTTT
CASSLEGREWTEAFF
>many|TRBV2|NA|TRBJ1-6
TGTGCCAGCAGGCCGGGACTGAATAATTCACCCCTCCACTTT
CASRPGLNNSPLHF
>many|TRBV6-5|TRBD2|TRBJ2-7
TGTGCCAGCAGTTACTCGAGCGGGGCCCTCTCCTACGAGCAGTACTTC
CASSYSSGALSYEQYF
>many|TRBV4-1|NA|TRBJ1-1
TGCGCCAGCAGCCAAGTTGGACTGAACACTGAAGCTTTCTTT
CASSQVGLNTEAFF
>NA|TRBV14|TRBD2|TRBJ2-7
TGTGCCAGCAGCCAAGACCGAGATGTCCTAGCGGGATATCCGATGGGGGAGCAGTACTTC
CASSQDRDVLAGYPMGEQYF
>many|TRBV4-1|NA|TRBJ1-5
TGCGCCAGCAGCCACATCTTGGGGGGTCGTAGCAATCAGCCCCAGCATTTT
CASSHILGGRSNQPQHF
>few|TRBV18|NA|TRBJ1-6
TGTGCCAGCTCACAAGTATTTGGCATTCATTCACCCCTCCACTTT
CASSQVFGIHSPLHF
>NA|TRBV12-3/TRBV12-4|NA|TRBJ1-1
TGTGCCAGCTCCCGAGGGGGGCTCATGACCACTGAAGCTTTCTTT
CASSRGGLMTTEAFF
>NA|TRBV9|NA|TRBJ2-6
TGTGCCAGCACCCTGGGGGCTTCGGGGGCCAACGTCCTGACTTTC
CASTLGASGANVLTF
>many|TRBV20-1|NA|TRBJ1-1
TGCAGTGCTAGACTGCGAAGGACATTGGACACTGAAGCTTTCTTT
CSARLRRTLDTEAFF
>many|TRBV18|NA|TRBJ1-5
TGTGCCAGCTCACCAGAGTCAGGTTACAATCAGCCCCAGCATTTT
CASSPESGYNQPQHF
>many|TRBV5-5|TRBD2|TRBJ2-7
TGTGCCAGCAGCTTGGAGACTAGCAGGGCCTACGAGCAGTACTTC
CASSLETSRAYEQYF
>many|TRBV20-1|TRBD1|TRBJ2-5
TGCAGTGCCCATCCCGGGACAGGGGGGGAGACCCAGTACTTC
CSAHPGTGGETQYF
>NA|TRBV20-1|NA|TRBJ2-7
TGCAGTGCTAGAGGTGTCTCGACGGACGAGCAGTACTTC
CSARGVSTDEQYF
>many|TRBV28|NA|TRBJ1-6
TGTGCCAGCAGTTTTAGGAGCTCCTATAATTCACCCCTCCACTTT
CASSFRSSYNSPLHF
>NA|TRBV6-5|NA|TRBJ1-2
TGTGCCAGCATTTCCCCCGGGACCGGTACTAACTATGGCTACACCTTC
CASISPGTGTNYGYTF
>NA|TRBV11-2|NA|TRBJ1-1
TGTGCCAGCAGCTTAGAGGCAGGGGCGGGACGCACTGAAGCTTTCTTT
CASSLEAGAGRTEAFF
>NA|TRBV27|NA|TRBJ1-5
TGTGCCAGCAGTCTAGATATCTTCGGTCAGCCCCAGCATTTT
CASSLDIFGQPQHF
>once|TRBV6-1|TRBD2|TRBJ2-5
TGTGCCAGCAGCTTCCTAGCGGGGGGCCTTCTAGAGACCCAGTACTTC
CASSFLAGGLLETQYF
>many|TRBV6-5|NA|TRBJ1-1
TGTGCCAGCAGTTACAGGGCTGAATCTTCAGCTTTCTTT
CASSYRAESSAFF
>many|TRBV11-2|NA|TRBJ1-1
TGTGCCAGCAGCCATAGGGGCCCGGACACTGAAGCTTTCTTT
CASSHRGPDTEAFF
>many|TRBV2|TRBD1|TRBJ1-6
TGTGCCAGCAGTGTTACAGGGGGCCTCTACTATAATTCACCCCTCCACTTT
CASSVTGGLYYNSPLHF
>few|TRBV27|TRBD1|TRBJ2-6
TGTGCCAGCAGTCCTCCGGGACAGGCCCCTGGGGCCAACGTCCTGACTTTC
CASSPPGQAPGANVLTF
>many|TRBV28|NA|TRBJ2-5
TGTGCCAGCAGTTCTCGACAGCTAACGACCCAGTACTTC
CASSSRQLTTQYF
>many|TRBV11-2|NA|TRBJ2-5
TGTGCCAGCAGCTTAGTGGTGGGGCAAGAGACCCAGTACTTC
CASSLVVGQETQYF
>many|TRBV6-2/TRBV6-3|NA|TRBJ1-1
TGTGCCAGCTGCGGACGGGGATTTTCGATGAACACTGAAGCTTTCTTT
CASCGRGFSMNTEAFF
>many|TRBV15|NA|TRBJ1-1
TGTGCCACCAGCAGGCGGGGATTGAACACTGAAGCTTTCTTT
CATSRRGLNTEAFF
>many|TRBV6-5|TRBD1|TRBJ1-2
TGTGCCAGCAGTCCCGACAGGGCTAGGGGCTACACCTTC
CASSPDRARGYTF